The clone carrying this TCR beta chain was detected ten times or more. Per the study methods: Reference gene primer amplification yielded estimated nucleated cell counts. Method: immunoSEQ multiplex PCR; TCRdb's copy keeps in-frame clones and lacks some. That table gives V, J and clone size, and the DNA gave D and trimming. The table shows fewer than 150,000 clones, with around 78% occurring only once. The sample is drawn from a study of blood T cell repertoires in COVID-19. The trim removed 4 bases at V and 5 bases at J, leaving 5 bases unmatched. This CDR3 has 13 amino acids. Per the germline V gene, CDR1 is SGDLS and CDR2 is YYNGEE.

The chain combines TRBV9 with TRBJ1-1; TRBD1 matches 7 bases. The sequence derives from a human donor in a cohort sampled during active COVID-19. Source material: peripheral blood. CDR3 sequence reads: CASSSRQGTEAFF. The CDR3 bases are TGTGCCAGCAGCTCGAGACAGGGAACTGAAGCTTTCTTT.